Presented here are 2 T cell receptor beta chains from one specimen sequenced in a study of post-analysis software for immune sequencing data. Study-wide results and limits: Roughly five TRBV segments occurring more often in patients than controls included TRBV5-6, TRBV5-1 and TRBV20-1.

TCR beta libraries were prepared from cDNA with unique molecular identifiers. TCRdb re-derived calls from the PCR reads in MiXCR, one entry per CDR3 protein. Of 750,000 to 950,000 distinct CDR3 sequences listed, around 50% are singletons. These TCRs are of unknown antigen specificity. Sequenced: blood. The receptors originated from a girl between 10 and 17 years old with multiple sclerosis.

The genes are TRBV2 and TRBJ1-6; D possibly corresponds to TRBD1 (5 bases). The germline V and J ends were trimmed by 8 bases and 8 bases, with 13 bases remaining between them. The CDR3 covers 13 residues. Germline loops: CDR1 SNHLY, CDR2 FYNNEI. CDR3 coding DNA: TGTGCCAGCGCGGGGCAGGAGGATTCACCCCTCCACTTT. Translated, it gives CASAGQEDSPLHF.

The chain joins TRBV2 to TRBJ2-1; 7 positions match TRBD1. Germline-derived CDR1 and CDR2 are SNHLY and FYNNEI. V was clipped by 11 bases and J by 10 bases; unmatched bases: 23. The CDR3 has 16 amino acids. CDR3 DNA: TGTGCCGGCCTGCCGAATTTGGGGACAGCTCCCTACGAGCAGTTCTTC. Its translation: CAGLPNLGTAPYEQFF.